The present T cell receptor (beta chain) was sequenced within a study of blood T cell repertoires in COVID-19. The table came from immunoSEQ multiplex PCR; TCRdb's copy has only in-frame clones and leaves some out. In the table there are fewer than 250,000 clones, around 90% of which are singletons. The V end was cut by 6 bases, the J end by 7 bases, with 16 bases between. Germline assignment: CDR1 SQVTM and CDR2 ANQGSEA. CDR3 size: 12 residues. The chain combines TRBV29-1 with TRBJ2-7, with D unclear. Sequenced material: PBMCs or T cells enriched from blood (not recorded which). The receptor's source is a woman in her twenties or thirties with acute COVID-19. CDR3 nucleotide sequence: TGCAGCGTCCGGGTTCAAGCGAGGGAGCAGTACTTC. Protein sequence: CSVRVQAREQYF.